This is a list of T cell receptor beta chains from one sample in a study of neoadjuvant anti-PD-1 for oral cavity cancer. Method: immunoSEQ multiplex PCR; TCRdb's copy keeps in-frame clones and lacks some. The sample holds some 10,000 clones; around two thirds are singletons and the top ten take roughly 7.1%. Sequenced material: tumor tissue, taken after nivolumab (anti-PD-1) treatment. Receptors originate from a person between 40 and 79 years old with oral cavity squamous cell carcinoma. CDR3s include the opening cysteine and the closing phenylalanine or tryptophan. Each record gives: D gene, V gene, CDR3 protein. D genes are given only for firm matches.

D gene: NA; V gene: TRBV10-3; CDR3 protein: CAIANVGSGYTF
D gene: NA; V gene: TRBV7-9; CDR3 protein: CASSLGIYSSEKLFF
D gene: NA; V gene: TRBV2; CDR3 protein: CASSVGESGNQPQHF
D gene: TRBD2; V gene: TRBV11-3; CDR3 protein: CASSLVFGRAGVENEQFF
D gene: TRBD2; V gene: TRBV27; CDR3 protein: CADKEESGGGKRETQYF
D gene: NA; V gene: TRBV7-6; CDR3 protein: CASSLVTLGAGYNEQFF
D gene: NA; V gene: TRBV30; CDR3 protein: CACLGEDTPRRF
D gene: NA; V gene: TRBV27; CDR3 protein: CASRGASSYNEQFF
D gene: TRBD2; V gene: TRBV7-3; CDR3 protein: CASSSTSGGNNEQFF
D gene: NA; V gene: TRBV5-1; CDR3 protein: CASSLGGLSRSAKFF
D gene: NA; V gene: TRBV9; CDR3 protein: CASSDPGRGNYGYTF
D gene: TRBD1; V gene: TRBV6-4; CDR3 protein: CASSGQGEDEKLFF
D gene: NA; V gene: TRBV7-3; CDR3 protein: CASSPFANTGELFF
D gene: TRBD1; V gene: TRBV5-8; CDR3 protein: CASSAGTAQETQYF
D gene: NA; V gene: TRBV7-2; CDR3 protein: CASSLSGGWESFF
D gene: TRBD2; V gene: TRBV14; CDR3 protein: CASSLLAGEETQYF
D gene: TRBD1; V gene: TRBV11-2; CDR3 protein: CASSSGGPSSLHF
D gene: TRBD2; V gene: TRBV7-9; CDR3 protein: CASSSGLAGYLVGADTQYF
D gene: TRBD2; V gene: TRBV19; CDR3 protein: CASSTSGDGKTQYF
D gene: NA; V gene: TRBV5-1; CDR3 protein: CASSLTGSGNTIYF
D gene: NA; V gene: TRBV10-1; CDR3 protein: CASSESGSRGEQFF
D gene: TRBD1; V gene: TRBV11-2; CDR3 protein: CASSLAGGGTDTQYF
D gene: NA; V gene: TRBV10-3; CDR3 protein: CAISESTTAWYTQYF
D gene: NA; V gene: TRBV10-1; CDR3 protein: CASSQGDEQYF
D gene: TRBD2; V gene: TRBV9; CDR3 protein: CASSPGLAGNTGELFF
D gene: NA; V gene: TRBV29-1; CDR3 protein: CSVVVVGYGEAFF
D gene: TRBD2; V gene: TRBV18; CDR3 protein: CASSLTSGNTGELFF
D gene: NA; V gene: TRBV6-1; CDR3 protein: CASRRGDYEQYF
D gene: TRBD1; V gene: TRBV5-1; CDR3 protein: CASSPGQGKAHEQYF
D gene: NA; V gene: TRBV7-9; CDR3 protein: CASSFSVGNEQFF
D gene: NA; V gene: TRBV27; CDR3 protein: CASSPGTLPNHQPQHF
D gene: NA; V gene: TRBV29-1; CDR3 protein: CSVPGEGYGYTF
D gene: NA; V gene: TRBV4-1; CDR3 protein: CASSQISGPTYEQYF
D gene: NA; V gene: TRBV5-6; CDR3 protein: CASSLGPLTLNTGELFF
D gene: NA; V gene: TRBV5-1; CDR3 protein: CASSFRPSRNNEQFF
D gene: NA; V gene: TRBV6-1; CDR3 protein: CASSEALGPSRVPF
D gene: NA; V gene: TRBV7-2; CDR3 protein: CASSFRGQETQYF
D gene: TRBD1; V gene: TRBV11-2; CDR3 protein: CASSEGGQGFRKLFF
D gene: NA; V gene: TRBV25-1; CDR3 protein: CASSDPVRQYF
D gene: NA; V gene: TRBV30; CDR3 protein: CAWNRAGRDEQFF
D gene: NA; V gene: TRBV28; CDR3 protein: CASSFAGARGNTIYF
D gene: TRBD1; V gene: TRBV5-8; CDR3 protein: CASSFTGTGFYGYTF
D gene: NA; V gene: TRBV5-4; CDR3 protein: CASSSQGYGYTF
D gene: NA; V gene: TRBV27; CDR3 protein: CAAGVAASGNTIYF
D gene: TRBD1; V gene: TRBV27; CDR3 protein: CATSRTGENEQYF
D gene: NA; V gene: TRBV7-2; CDR3 protein: CASADPGTVYGYTF
D gene: TRBD1; V gene: TRBV19; CDR3 protein: CASGQGAGELFF
D gene: NA; V gene: TRBV29-1; CDR3 protein: CSVGGVATEQYF
D gene: NA; V gene: TRBV20-1; CDR3 protein: CSAWGGSGYTF
D gene: NA; V gene: TRBV11-3; CDR3 protein: CASSLAPSANEQFF
D gene: NA; V gene: TRBV5-6; CDR3 protein: CASSLGDHNEQFF
D gene: NA; V gene: TRBV7-2; CDR3 protein: CASSYILSSNQPQHF